This entry describes one T cell receptor (beta chain). Primers for the PCR totalled 60 Vbeta and 13 Jbeta. Sequencing used immunoSEQ multiplex PCR; TCRdb keeps in-frame clones, though not all of them. The sample lists about 45,000 clones, roughly half occurring once. V lost 1 base and J lost 5; bases outside the gene matches: 12. The CDR3 has 19 residues. CDR1 is SGHTA and CDR2 is FQGNSA in the germline V gene. The sample belongs to a study of cytomegalovirus exposure and HLA in healthy donors. The rearrangement links TRBV7-2 to TRBJ2-5, with 14 bases aligning to TRBD2. The clonotype comes from a man between 60 and 75 years old in good health and CMV-seronegative. Sequenced material: PBMCs. The CDR3 reads CASSLDLTSGRALGETQYF. DNA for the CDR3: TGTGCCAGCAGCTTAGACCTGACTAGCGGGAGGGCCCTCGGGGAGACCCAGTACTTC.